These 20 T cell receptor beta chains were all obtained from the same sample, sequenced in a study of blood T cells in healthy people across ages. A second PCR of roughly 7 to 11 cycles used a sample-barcoded 5' primer and a J-beta primer mix. TCRdb redid the calling of the 5' RACE reads with MiXCR, one entry per CDR3 protein. The sample holds 380,000 or so distinct CDR3 sequences, approximately 51% seen once. Sequencing input: blood. These receptors all stem from a man aged 55 to 70 in good health.

This chain connects TRBV29-1 to TRBJ1-3; D is perhaps TRBD1 (5 bases). The germline CDR1 and CDR2 sequences are SQVTM and ANQGSEA. The CDR3 totals 11 residues. The CDR3 region has the DNA TGCGGCGGGACTTCTGGAAACACCATATATTTT. Translated, it gives CGGTSGNTIYF.

This clonotype was found a few times. CDR3 loop: CSVEERQGADSPLHF. CDR3 nucleotides: TGCAGCGTTGAAGAGAGGCAGGGGGCAGATTCACCCCTCCACTTT. The rearrangement links TRBV29-1 to TRBJ1-6, with TRBD1 identical over 8 bases. Germline V lookup: CDR1 SQVTM, CDR2 ANQGSEA. The CDR3 spans 15 residues. With 0 bases clipped from V and 8 bases from J, the junction kept 6 bases outside the gene matches.

There are a few counts of this clonotype. The chain employs TRBV29-1 and TRBJ2-7; 7 bases are a match to TRBD1. CDR1 is SQVTM, CDR2 ANQGSEA, per germline. The CDR3 is made up of 13 amino acids. The V and J ends lost 4 bases and 2 bases, in that order; junction bases with no gene match: 5. The CDR3 sequence is CSVGVTGAYEQYF. DNA for the CDR3: TGCAGCGTTGGTGTTACAGGGGCCTACGAGCAGTACTTC.

This rearrangement joins TRBV12-3 or TRBV12-4 to TRBJ1-1; no definite D call. This CDR3 contains 15 residues. Trimming stripped 2 bases from V and 5 bases from J, with 15 bases between. DNA for the CDR3: TGTGCCAGCAGTTTAAGTCTGGCCCTTGGGACTGAAGCTTTCTTT. As protein: CASSLSLALGTEAFF.

The table lists this clonotype with a count of one. The rearrangement joins TRBV4-1 to TRBJ2-3, with 9 bases that match TRBD1. The CDR3 loop spans 15 amino acids. V shed 1 base, J shed 5 bases, and the junction held 4 bases outside the gene matches. The germline gives CDR1 MGHRA, CDR2 YSYEKL. CDR3 in amino acids: CASSQAADRGDTQYF. The DNA of the CDR3 is TGCGCCAGCAGCCAAGCCGCGGACAGGGGAGATACGCAGTATTTT.

The CDR3 reads CASSVVGTGLEQYF. CDR3 DNA: TGTGCCAGCAGCGTAGTGGGGACTGGTCTCGAGCAGTACTTC. This sequence joins TRBV7-9 and TRBJ2-4; a weak D match, TRBD2 (6 bases). The better agreement between TRBJ2-7 and the DNA end casts doubt on the J call. The CDR3 contains 14 residues. From germline, CDR1 is SEHNR and CDR2 FQNEAQ (reference sequence).

The gene calls are TRBV19 and TRBJ2-4, with TRBD1 matching 7 bases. The J call may be wrong; the DNA end is better matched by TRBJ2-7. Germline CDR1 LNHDA, CDR2 SQIVND (reference sequence). CDR3 length: 15 amino acids. The DNA of the CDR3 is TGTGCCAGTAGTATGGAGACAGGGCACCTCAACGAGCAGTACTTC. Translating gives CASSMETGHLNEQYF.

The table lists this clonotype with a few counts. This chain connects TRBV20-1 to TRBJ2-1; TRBD2 is a possible D gene (5 bases). The length of the CDR3 is 15 residues. Trimming left V 6 bases short and J 0 bases short, with 15 bases between. The germline V gene has CDR1 DFQATT and CDR2 SNEGSKA (reference sequence). CDR3 region: CSATGTGSSYNEQFF. In nucleotides, the CDR3 is TGCAGTGCCACCGGAACGGGGAGCTCCTACAATGAGCAGTTCTTC.

Note on this clonotype: The junction shows a germline mismatch at one end, possibly a read error. The J gene is TRBJ2-5, the V gene TRBV6-2 or TRBV6-3; unclear D gene. CDR1 is MNHEY, CDR2 SVGEGT, per germline. The CDR3 has 12 residues. CDR3 DNA sequence: TGTGTCAGCACCGGACCTTGGGAGACCCAGTACTTC. As protein: CVSTGPWETQYF.

Only one count was recorded for this clonotype. This chain connects TRBV29-1 to TRBJ1-6, with 8 bases that match TRBD1. This CDR3 has 12 residues. Germline lookup yields CDR1 SQVTM and CDR2 ANQGSEA. J gave up 7 bases and V 4 bases, and 0 bases lay outside the gene matches. The chain's CDR3 is CSVGTGNSPLHF. In nucleotides, the CDR3 is TGCAGCGTTGGGACAGGGAATTCACCCCTCCACTTT.

V gene TRBV5-5 combines with J gene TRBJ1-5; 10 bases fit TRBD1. The CDR3 consists of 16 residues. Germline assignment: CDR1 SGHKS and CDR2 YYEKEE (reference sequence). With 4 bases clipped from V and 3 bases from J, the junction kept 7 bases outside the gene matches. The CDR3 DNA sequence: TGTGCCAGCAGCGCCGGACAGGGGGTTGTCAATCAGCCCCAGCATTTT. It codes for CASSAGQGVVNQPQHF.

In regard to this clonotype: With a much larger clone just one base away, this may be a read error. The rearrangement joins TRBV7-7 to TRBJ2-7; D not certain. Per germline, CDR1 SSHAT and CDR2 FNYEAQ (reference sequence). The CDR3 extends over 15 amino acids. The CDR3 sequence is CASSSEPNVGGEQYF. CDR3 sequence (DNA): TGTGCTAGCAGCTCAGAACCCAATGTCGGTGGCGAGCAGTACTTC.

This chain uses TRBV12-3 or TRBV12-4 with TRBJ2-7; no clear D gene. The length of the CDR3 is 13 residues. V was pared by 4 bases and J by 0 bases, with 7 bases between. The CDR3, as DNA: TGTGCCAGCAGTTACGGGCACTCCTACGAGCAGTACTTC. Protein product: CASSYGHSYEQYF.

The chain combines TRBV29-1 with TRBJ2-4; the D is unclear. Germline V gene data show CDR1 as SQVTM and CDR2 as ANQGSEA. V lost 4 bases and J lost 8, with 9 bases in between. The CDR3 totals 11 residues. CDR3 loop: CSVVVIDIQYF. CDR3 nucleotide sequence: TGCAGCGTTGTGGTTATAGACATTCAGTACTTC.

This chain joins TRBV7-3 and TRBJ2-1, with 10 positions matching TRBD2. The end of the DNA aligns better with TRBJ2-7, so the J call may be wrong. The CDR3 totals 15 residues. Germline values: CDR1 SGHTA, CDR2 FQGTGA. The DNA of the CDR3 is TGTGCCAGCAGCGCTAGCGGGAGTCCCTACAGTGAGCAGTACTTC. Residues: CASSASGSPYSEQYF.

The rearrangement links TRBV6-2 or TRBV6-3 to TRBJ2-1, with 10 bases fitting TRBD1. J gave up 5 bases and V 9 bases, and 7 bases lay outside the gene matches. The CDR3 consists of 14 residues. Per the germline V gene, CDR1 is MNHEY and CDR2 is SVGEGT. The DNA of the CDR3 is TGTGCCAGTATACGACAGGGGGCAAACAATGAGCAGTTCTTC. It yields the protein CASIRQGANNEQFF.

The chain has TRBV10-3 and TRBJ2-7, with 13 bases lining up with TRBD2. With the DNA end fitting TRBJ2-5 better, the J assignment may be wrong. There are 16 residues in the CDR3. CDR1 is ENHRY, CDR2 SYGVKD, per germline. This CDR3 reads CAISEGTSGVRETQYF. The CDR3 DNA sequence: TGTGCCATCAGTGAGGGGACTAGCGGGGTTCGAGAGACCCAGTACTTC.

V is TRBV28 and J is TRBJ2-5, with 7 positions matching TRBD1. Germline lookup yields CDR1 MDHEN and CDR2 SYDVKM. V was pared by 6 bases and J by 11 bases, with 15 bases of the junction left unmatched. This CDR3 is built from 14 residues. The CDR3 reads CASRTGEQLGRQYF. The CDR3 region has the DNA TGTGCCAGCAGAACAGGGGAACAGCTTGGGCGTCAGTACTTC.

The genes are TRBV28 and TRBJ1-2; TRBD1 agrees at 10 bases. Trimming at V came to 5 bases and at J to 4 bases, leaving 13 bases not matched to a gene. Looked up from germline, CDR1 is MDHEN and CDR2 is SYDVKM. This CDR3 has 17 residues. DNA of the CDR3: TGTGCCAGCAGTCTATCAGTGACAGGGGGCAGCGGCTATGGCTACACCTTC. As protein: CASSLSVTGGSGYGYTF.

The chain recombines TRBV20-1 with TRBJ2-1; the match to TRBD1 covers 8 bases. The germline V gene encodes CDR1 DFQATT and CDR2 SNEGSKA (reference sequence). The CDR3 runs 15 residues. With V trimmed by 4 bases and J by 9 bases, 14 bases remained unmatched. The CDR3 DNA is TGCAGTGCTAACCCCGGGCCCTTCGGACAGGGTGAGCAGTTCTTC. It codes for CSANPGPFGQGEQFF.